These 27 T cell receptor beta chains were sequenced from one sample in a study of blood T cell repertoires in COVID-19. Clones were sequenced by immunoSEQ multiplex PCR, and TCRdb holds only the in-frame ones, with some missing. This sample has 170,000 or so clones, with about 80% found just once. The sequenced sample consisted of peripheral blood. The receptor source for this set is a human donor in a cohort sampled during active COVID-19.

V usage is TRBV7-2 and J usage is TRBJ1-5; possible D gene TRBD1, 6 bases. V gave up 3 bases and J gave up 2 bases, with 11 bases separating them. The V gene's germline CDR1 is SGHTA and CDR2 FQGNSA. The CDR3 is 15 amino acids. The CDR3 DNA sequence: TGTGCCAGCAGCTTTGGGGGCCTGGGCAATCAGCCCCAGCATTTT. It yields the protein CASSFGGLGNQPQHF.

The chain links TRBV7-6 to TRBJ2-7, with TRBD1 matching 9 bases. V shed 1 base and J 7 bases; nucleotides not matched to a gene: 2. Germline V CDR1 and CDR2: SGHVS, FNYEAQ. This CDR3 is built from 13 residues. The CDR3 DNA reads as TGTGCCAGCAGCTTAGGGACAGGGGATGAGCAGTACTTC. Translated, it gives CASSLGTGDEQYF.

The chain uses TRBV12-3 or TRBV12-4 and TRBJ2-5, with D possibly matching TRBD1 (5 bases). The CDR3 loop spans 13 amino acids. V shed 7 bases and J shed 1 base, with 10 bases lying between them. DNA of the CDR3: TGTGCCAGCACCAAGGACACCCAAGAGACCCAGTACTTC. This encodes CASTKDTQETQYF.

This clone was picked up one time. The gene calls are TRBV18 and TRBJ2-2; 11 bases align to TRBD2. The trim removed 5 bases at V and 6 bases at J, leaving 20 bases unmatched. The germline V gene has CDR1 KGHSH and CDR2 LQKENI. This CDR3 comprises 20 residues. This chain's CDR3 is CASSSVLAGDLTRYAGELFF. CDR3 DNA: TGTGCCAGCTCATCAGTACTAGCGGGGGACCTCACACGATACGCCGGGGAGCTGTTTTTT.

This chain links TRBV4-1 with TRBJ2-7; the D gene is possibly TRBD2 (6 bases). The CDR3 has 15 residues. Trimming removed 4 bases from V and 6 bases from J, with 19 bases in between. In germline, CDR1 is MGHRA, CDR2 YSYEKL. The CDR3 DNA reads TGCGCCAGCAGCCCCGGGGTCGGGGAGGAGGGCGAGCAGTACTTC. Protein: CASSPGVGEEGEQYF.

This chain links TRBV28 with TRBJ2-6; TRBD1 matches at 8 bases. CDR3 size: 19 residues. The trim removed 1 base at V and 4 bases at J, leaving 12 bases unmatched. From germline, CDR1 is MDHEN and CDR2 SYDVKM. Here the CDR3 DNA reads TGTGCCAGCAGTTTATCCAAGACAGGGGTGCGACTCGGGGCCAACGTCCTGACTTTC. This codes for CASSLSKTGVRLGANVLTF.

This rearrangement joins TRBV7-2 to TRBJ1-2; 12 positions agree with TRBD1. CDR1 is SGHTA and CDR2 is FQGNSA in the germline V gene. J was trimmed by 7 bases and V by 0 bases; bases with no gene match: 3. The CDR3 runs 15 residues. The chain's CDR3 is CASSLAGTGGFGYTF. The CDR3 coding sequence is TGTGCCAGCAGCTTAGCAGGGACAGGGGGCTTTGGCTACACCTTC.

The chain links TRBV6-6 to TRBJ2-1; 8 nucleotides match TRBD2. Germline V gene data show CDR1 as MNHNY and CDR2 as SVGAGI (reference sequence). J was trimmed by 7 bases and V by 2 bases; bases with no gene match: 7. The length of the CDR3 is 15 residues. The CDR3 protein is CASSYGSGGPNEQFF. Here the CDR3 DNA reads TGTGCCAGCAGTTACGGGTCGGGAGGGCCTAATGAGCAGTTCTTC.

J is TRBJ1-1 and V is TRBV4-1; 8 bases match TRBD1. There are 16 residues in the CDR3. V dropped 3 bases and J dropped 1; count of bases not matched to a gene: 7. The germline V gene has CDR1 MGHRA and CDR2 YSYEKL. The CDR3 spells CASSHYTDRANTEAFF. The CDR3 nucleotides read TGCGCCAGCAGCCACTATACGGACAGGGCGAACACTGAAGCTTTCTTT.

This clone was detected once. This CDR3 is CASSAEQGAAYEQYF. The CDR3 nucleotides read TGTGCCAGCAGTGCCGAGCAGGGGGCGGCCTACGAGCAGTACTTC. The rearrangement links TRBV6-4 to TRBJ2-7, with 8 nucleotides matching TRBD1. The CDR3 covers 15 residues. The V and J ends lost 4 bases and 2 bases, in that order; junction bases with no gene match: 7. Germline lookup yields CDR1 MRHNA and CDR2 SNTAGT.

There are a few counts of this clone. This chain joins TRBV24-1 and TRBJ1-4; D is unresolved. The CDR3 has 10 residues. V was clipped by 5 bases and J by 10 bases, with 4 bases between them. CDR1 is KGHDR, CDR2 SFDVKD, per germline. The CDR3 is CATSVGKLFF. The CDR3 DNA reads TGTGCCACCAGTGTCGGAAAACTGTTTTTT.

Only a few counts were recorded for this clone. CDR3 region: CASSHQQGANGYTF. DNA of the CDR3: TGCGCCAGCAGCCACCAACAGGGGGCGAATGGCTACACCTTC. V is TRBV4-3 and J is TRBJ1-2, with 9 bases fitting TRBD1. Germline V CDR1 and CDR2: LGHNA, YSLEER. Trimming took 3 bases from V and 6 from J; bases not matched to a gene: 5. The CDR3 covers 14 residues.

This sequence joins TRBV15 and TRBJ1-4; 8 bases align to TRBD1. There are 15 residues in the CDR3. Germline CDR1 is LNHNV and CDR2 is YYDKDF (reference sequence). Unmatched junction bases numbered 5, after V lost 0 bases and J lost 8 bases. The CDR3 reads CATSRDGQGPEKLFF. The CDR3 region has the DNA TGTGCCACCAGCAGAGATGGACAGGGACCCGAAAAACTGTTTTTT.

This clone showed up just a few times. The chain combines TRBV7-2 with TRBJ2-7; D remains unclear. This CDR3 contains 13 residues. Germline CDR1 SGHTA, CDR2 FQGNSA. V dropped 1 base and J dropped 1 base, with 5 bases sitting between them. Here the CDR3 reads CASSLGRSYEQYF. The CDR3 DNA sequence: TGTGCCAGCAGCTTAGGCAGGTCCTACGAGCAGTACTTC.

This clone occurred once. V gene TRBV7-9 combines with J gene TRBJ2-1; 8 bases agree with TRBD1. The J segment lost 6 bases and the V segment lost 2 bases, leaving 12 bases of the junction unmatched. Germline loops: CDR1 SEHNR, CDR2 FQNEAQ (reference sequence). CDR3 length equals 17 residues. CDR3 residues: CASSLRGGQGRANEQFF. As DNA, the CDR3 is TGTGCCAGCAGCTTAAGAGGTGGACAGGGTAGGGCCAATGAGCAGTTCTTC.

In regard to this clone: At one of its ends the junction is not consistent with the germline gene, which may arise from a read error. This sequence joins TRBV5-4 and TRBJ2-2; TRBD2 aligns across 10 bases. In germline, CDR1 is SGHNT, CDR2 YYREEE (reference sequence). This CDR3 has 12 amino acids. This CDR3 is CGAGGRGGELFF. The CDR3 DNA is TGCGGAGCGGGAGGGCGAGGCGGGGAGCTGTTTTTT.

The rearrangement links TRBV18 to TRBJ2-7; 11 nucleotides line up with TRBD2. J was trimmed by 6 bases and V by 3 bases; bases with no gene match: 22. The CDR3 is 20 amino acids. Germline lookup yields CDR1 KGHSH and CDR2 LQKENI. The chain's CDR3 is CASSPKSMGSGRAILFEQYF. The CDR3 region has the DNA TGTGCCAGCTCACCCAAAAGTATGGGTAGCGGGAGGGCCATTTTATTCGAGCAGTACTTC.

The chain recombines TRBV5-1 with TRBJ2-1; TRBD2 agrees at 10 bases. The CDR3 contains 14 residues. V lost 0 bases to trimming and J lost 6 bases; unmatched junction nucleotides: 0. Germline CDR1 and CDR2: SGHRS and YFSETQ. The CDR3 DNA follows: TGCGCCAGCAGCTTGGAGCGGGGGGGCAATGAGCAGTTCTTC. It yields the protein CASSLERGGNEQFF.

The sample holds one count of this clone. The gene calls are TRBV12-3 or TRBV12-4 and TRBJ1-5; D gene unclear. The V and J ends lost 10 bases and 4 bases respectively, with 11 bases between them. The CDR3 extends over 12 amino acids. The CDR3: CAIQEENQPQHF. The CDR3 bases are TGTGCCATCCAGGAAGAGAATCAGCCCCAGCATTTT.

The chain is built from TRBV19 and TRBJ2-7; perhaps TRBD1 as D (5 bases). The CDR3 runs to 13 residues. The V gene's germline CDR1 is LNHDA and CDR2 SQIVND (reference sequence). Trimming removed 3 bases at V and 4 bases at J, with 10 bases between. CDR3 loop: CASSIGQGYEQYF. CDR3 nucleotide sequence: TGTGCCAGTAGTATTGGACAAGGATACGAGCAGTACTTC.

J is TRBJ2-1 and V is TRBV14; 8 bases match TRBD2. The germline gives CDR1 SGHDN, CDR2 FVKESK. The CDR3 has 15 amino acids. Trimming cost V 4 bases and J 5 bases; bases outside gene matches: 7. In DNA form, the CDR3 reads TGTGCCAGCAGCCGCCTCAGCGGGGGAGACAATGAGCAGTTCTTC. This encodes CASSRLSGGDNEQFF.

The rearrangement links TRBV6-5 to TRBJ1-1; D is perhaps TRBD1 (5 bases). CDR1 and CDR2 from the germline V gene are MNHEY and SVGAGI. The V gene lost 6 bases and the J gene lost 0 bases, with 11 bases spanning the gap. CDR3 length: 14 amino acids. The CDR3 spells CASRRQGLNTEAFF. In DNA form, the CDR3 reads TGTGCCAGCAGACGCCAGGGTTTGAACACTGAAGCTTTCTTT.

This clone has only one observation. J is TRBJ2-3 and V is TRBV5-6; D might be TRBD1 (7 bases). Germline CDR1 reads SGHDT; CDR2 reads YYEEEE. The V and J ends lost 4 bases and 3 bases respectively, with 9 bases between them. This CDR3 contains 13 residues. The CDR3 bases are TGTGCCAGCAGCCAGGGGGGTACAGATACGCAGTATTTT. Translated, it gives CASSQGGTDTQYF.

This clone showed up just a few times. The CDR3 loop reads CASRLGVDTEAFF. The CDR3 DNA follows: TGCGCCAGCCGTTTAGGGGTGGACACTGAAGCTTTCTTT. This chain links TRBV5-1 with TRBJ1-1; TRBD1 is a possible D gene (5 bases). The CDR3 loop spans 13 amino acids. The V end lost 7 bases, the J end lost 3 bases, and 13 bases lay between the germline ends. CDR1 is SGHRS and CDR2 is YFSETQ in the germline V gene.

This rearrangement joins TRBV21-1 to TRBJ2-2; no check of the table's D call, TRBD1, against the DNA was made. TRBV21-1 is termed a pseudogene. This CDR3 contains 16 residues. CDR3 sequence: CASTMPLQGAYGELFF. The CDR3 DNA sequence: TGTGCCAGCACCATGCCTTTACAGGGGGCCTACGGGGAGCTGTTTTTT.

The chain links TRBV7-9 to TRBJ1-3, with D unresolved. The CDR3 contains 11 residues. Per germline, CDR1 SEHNR and CDR2 FQNEAQ (reference sequence). V gave up 5 bases and J gave up 8 bases, with 7 bases separating them. The CDR3 DNA sequence: TGTGCCAGCAGCCCCGGGGACACCATATATTTT. It encodes CASSPGDTIYF. The full variable domain, rest sourced from reference TRBV7-9 and TRBJ1-3, is DTGVSQNPRHKITKRGQNVTFRCDPISEHNRLYWYRQTLGQGPEFLTYFQNEAQLEKSRLLSDRFSAERPKGSFSTLEIQRTEQGDSAMYLCASSPGDTIYFGEGSWLTVV.

In nucleotides, the CDR3 is TGCGCCAGCAGCCAAGTCGGATCGGCGGCTAACTATGGCTACACCTTC. This codes for CASSQVGSAANYGYTF. The V gene is TRBV4-3, the J gene TRBJ1-2; no clear D. Germline V gives CDR1 LGHNA, CDR2 YSLEER. The CDR3 length is 16 residues. Trimming cost V 1 base and J 0 bases, with 12 bases left between them.